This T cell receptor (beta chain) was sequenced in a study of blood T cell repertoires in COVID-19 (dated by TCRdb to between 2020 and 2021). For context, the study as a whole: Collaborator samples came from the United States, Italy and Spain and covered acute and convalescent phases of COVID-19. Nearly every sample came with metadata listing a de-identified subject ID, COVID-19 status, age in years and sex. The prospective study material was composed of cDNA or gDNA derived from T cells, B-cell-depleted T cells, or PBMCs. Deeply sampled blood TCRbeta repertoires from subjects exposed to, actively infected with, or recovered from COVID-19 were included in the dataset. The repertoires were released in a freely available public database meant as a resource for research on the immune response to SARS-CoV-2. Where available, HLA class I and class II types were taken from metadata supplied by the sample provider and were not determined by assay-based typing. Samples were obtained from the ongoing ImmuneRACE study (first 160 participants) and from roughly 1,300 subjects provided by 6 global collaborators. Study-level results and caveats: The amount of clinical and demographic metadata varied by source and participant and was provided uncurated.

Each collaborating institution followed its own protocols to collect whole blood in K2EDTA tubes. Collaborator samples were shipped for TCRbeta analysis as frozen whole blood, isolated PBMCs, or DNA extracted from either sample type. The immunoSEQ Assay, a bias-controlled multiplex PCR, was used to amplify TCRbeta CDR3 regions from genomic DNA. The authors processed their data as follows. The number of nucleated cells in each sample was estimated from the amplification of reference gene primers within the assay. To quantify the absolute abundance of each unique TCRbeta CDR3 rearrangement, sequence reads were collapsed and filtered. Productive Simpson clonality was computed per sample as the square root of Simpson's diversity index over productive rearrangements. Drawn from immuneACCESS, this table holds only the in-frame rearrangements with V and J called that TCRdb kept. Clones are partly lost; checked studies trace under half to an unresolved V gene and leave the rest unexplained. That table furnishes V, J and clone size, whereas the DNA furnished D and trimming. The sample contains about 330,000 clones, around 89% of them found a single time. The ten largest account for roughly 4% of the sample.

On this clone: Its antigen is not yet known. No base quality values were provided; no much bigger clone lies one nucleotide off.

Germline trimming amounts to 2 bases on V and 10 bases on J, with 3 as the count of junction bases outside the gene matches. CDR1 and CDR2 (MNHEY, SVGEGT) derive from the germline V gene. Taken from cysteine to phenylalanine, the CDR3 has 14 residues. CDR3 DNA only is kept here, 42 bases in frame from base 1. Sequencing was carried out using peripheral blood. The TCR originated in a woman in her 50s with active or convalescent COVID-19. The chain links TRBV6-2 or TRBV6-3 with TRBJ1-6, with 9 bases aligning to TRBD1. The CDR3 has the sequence CASSYTGGNSPLHF. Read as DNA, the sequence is TGTGCCAGCAGTTACACAGGGGGCAACTCACCCCTCCACTTT.